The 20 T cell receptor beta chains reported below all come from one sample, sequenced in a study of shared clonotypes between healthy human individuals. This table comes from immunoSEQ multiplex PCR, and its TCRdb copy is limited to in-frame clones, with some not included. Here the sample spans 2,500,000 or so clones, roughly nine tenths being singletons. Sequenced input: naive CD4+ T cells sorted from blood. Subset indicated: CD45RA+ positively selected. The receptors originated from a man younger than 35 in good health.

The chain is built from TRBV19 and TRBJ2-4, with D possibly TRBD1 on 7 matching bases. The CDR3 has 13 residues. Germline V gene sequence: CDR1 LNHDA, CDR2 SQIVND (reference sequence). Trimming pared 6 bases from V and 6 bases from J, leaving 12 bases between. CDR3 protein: CASRSGGTNIQYF. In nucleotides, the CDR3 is TGTGCCAGTAGATCAGGGGGGACAAACATTCAGTACTTC.

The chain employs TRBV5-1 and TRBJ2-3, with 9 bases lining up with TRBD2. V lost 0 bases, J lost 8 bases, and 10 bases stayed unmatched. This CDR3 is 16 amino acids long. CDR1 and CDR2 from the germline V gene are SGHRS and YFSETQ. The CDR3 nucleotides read TGCGCCAGCAGCTTGGGACAGCAGGCAGCGGGGGGTACGCAGTATTTT. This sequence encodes CASSLGQQAAGGTQYF.

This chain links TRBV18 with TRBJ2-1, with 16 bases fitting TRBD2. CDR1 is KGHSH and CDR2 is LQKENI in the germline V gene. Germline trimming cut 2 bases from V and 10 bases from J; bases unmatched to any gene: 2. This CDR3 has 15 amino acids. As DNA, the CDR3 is TGTGCCAGCTCACCAATGGGACTAGCGGGAGGGGAGCAGTTCTTC. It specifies CASSPMGLAGGEQFF.

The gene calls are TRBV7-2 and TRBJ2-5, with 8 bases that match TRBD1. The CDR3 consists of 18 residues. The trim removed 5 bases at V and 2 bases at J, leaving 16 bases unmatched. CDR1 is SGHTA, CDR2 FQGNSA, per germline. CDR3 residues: CASSPRTGKGLRQETQYF. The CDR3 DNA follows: TGTGCCAGCAGCCCCCGGACAGGGAAAGGCTTAAGGCAAGAGACCCAGTACTTC. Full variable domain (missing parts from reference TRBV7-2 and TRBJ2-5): GAGVSQSPSNKVTEKGKDVELRCDPISGHTALYWYRQSLGQGLEFLIYFQGNSAPDKSGLPSDRFSAERTGGSVSTLTIQRTQQEDSAVYLCASSPRTGKGLRQETQYFGPGTRLLVL.

CDR3 in DNA: TGTGCCAGCTCCGGACTAGCCCCCGGGGGCACCGGGGAGCTGTTTTTT. Encoded protein: CASSGLAPGGTGELFF. The genes are TRBV18 and TRBJ2-2; 8 bases are shared with TRBD2. The CDR3 totals 16 residues. Germline-derived CDR1 and CDR2 are KGHSH and LQKENI. V lost 6 bases to trimming and J lost 4 bases; unmatched junction nucleotides: 10. The whole variable domain, remainder taken from reference TRBV18 and TRBJ2-2, is NAGVMQNPRHLVRRRGQEARLRCSPMKGHSHVYWYRQLPEEGLKFMVYLQKENIIDESGMPKERFSAEFPKEGPSILRIQQVVRGDSAAYFCASSGLAPGGTGELFFGEGSRLTVL.

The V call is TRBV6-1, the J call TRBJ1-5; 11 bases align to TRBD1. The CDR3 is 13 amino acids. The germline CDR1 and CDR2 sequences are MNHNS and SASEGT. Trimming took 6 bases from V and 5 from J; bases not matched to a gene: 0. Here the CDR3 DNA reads TGTGCCAGCAGGGGACAGGGGGATCAGCCCCAGCATTTT. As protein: CASRGQGDQPQHF.

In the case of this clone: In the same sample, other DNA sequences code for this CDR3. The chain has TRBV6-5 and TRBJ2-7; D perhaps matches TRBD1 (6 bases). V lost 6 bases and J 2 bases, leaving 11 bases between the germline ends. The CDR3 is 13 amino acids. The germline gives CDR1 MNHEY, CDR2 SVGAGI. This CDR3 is CASSPTGAYEQYF. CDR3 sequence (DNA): TGTGCCAGCAGCCCGACAGGAGCCTACGAGCAGTACTTC.

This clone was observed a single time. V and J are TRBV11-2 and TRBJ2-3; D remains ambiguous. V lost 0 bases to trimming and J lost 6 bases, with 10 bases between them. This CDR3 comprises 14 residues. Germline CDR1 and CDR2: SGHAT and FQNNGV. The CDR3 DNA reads TGTGCCAGCAGCTTAGACGGGCCCTCGGATACGCAGTATTTT. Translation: CASSLDGPSDTQYF. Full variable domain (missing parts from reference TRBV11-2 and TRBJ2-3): EAGVAQSPRYKIIEKRQSVAFWCNPISGHATLYWYQQILGQGPKLLIQFQNNGVVDDSQLPKDRFSAERLKGVDSTLKIQPAKLEDSAVYLCASSLDGPSDTQYFGPGTRLTVL.

In DNA, the CDR3 is TGTGCCAGCTCACTTGCGGGAGACACCGGGGAGCTGTTTTTT. The encoded protein is CASSLAGDTGELFF. The gene calls are TRBV18 and TRBJ2-2; 7 nucleotides line up with TRBD2. With V trimmed by 4 bases and J by 3 bases, 2 bases remained unmatched. This CDR3 is built from 14 residues. The germline CDR1 and CDR2 sequences are KGHSH and LQKENI. Full variable domain (missing parts from reference TRBV18 and TRBJ2-2): NAGVMQNPRHLVRRRGQEARLRCSPMKGHSHVYWYRQLPEEGLKFMVYLQKENIIDESGMPKERFSAEFPKEGPSILRIQQVVRGDSAAYFCASSLAGDTGELFFGEGSRLTVL.

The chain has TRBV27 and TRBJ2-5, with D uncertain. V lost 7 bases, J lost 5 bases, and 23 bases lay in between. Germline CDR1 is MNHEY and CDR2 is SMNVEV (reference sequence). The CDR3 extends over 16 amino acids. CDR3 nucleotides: TGTGCCAGCACCGAACCCTCACCGCTCGTACAGGAGACCCAGTACTTC. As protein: CASTEPSPLVQETQYF.

DNA of the CDR3: TGTGCCAGCAGTAAGACTAGCGGTCTAAGCTCCTACGAGCAGTACTTC. Encoded protein: CASSKTSGLSSYEQYF. The chain recombines TRBV27 with TRBJ2-7, with 9 bases matching TRBD2. The CDR3 runs to 16 residues. Germline V gene lookup returns CDR1 MNHEY and CDR2 SMNVEV (reference sequence). V lost 5 bases and J lost 0; bases outside the gene matches: 8.

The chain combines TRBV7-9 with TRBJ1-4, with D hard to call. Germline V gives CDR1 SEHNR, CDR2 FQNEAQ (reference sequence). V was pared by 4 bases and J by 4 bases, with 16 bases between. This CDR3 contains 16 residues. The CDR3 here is CASSSPGRSLNEKLFF. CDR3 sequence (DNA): TGTGCCAGCAGCTCGCCGGGTCGAAGCCTTAATGAAAAACTGTTTTTT.

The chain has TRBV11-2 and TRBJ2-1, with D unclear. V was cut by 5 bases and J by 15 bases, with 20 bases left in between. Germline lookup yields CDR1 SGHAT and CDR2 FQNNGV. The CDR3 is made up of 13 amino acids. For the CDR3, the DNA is TGTGCCAGCAGCCCTAAAACTACAGCTCCACCGTTCTTC. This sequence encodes CASSPKTTAPPFF.

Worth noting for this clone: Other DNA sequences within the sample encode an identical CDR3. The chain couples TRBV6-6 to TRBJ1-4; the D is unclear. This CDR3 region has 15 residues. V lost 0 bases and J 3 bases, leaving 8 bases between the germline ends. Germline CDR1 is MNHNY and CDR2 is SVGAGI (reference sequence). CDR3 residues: CASSYSGGSNEKLFF. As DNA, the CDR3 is TGTGCCAGCAGTTACTCAGGCGGATCTAATGAAAAACTGTTTTTT.

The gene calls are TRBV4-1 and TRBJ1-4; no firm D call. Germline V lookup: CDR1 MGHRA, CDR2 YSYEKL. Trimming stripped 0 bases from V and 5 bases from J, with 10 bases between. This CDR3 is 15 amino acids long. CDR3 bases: TGCGCCAGCAGCCAAGATACCGCTTCCAATGAAAAACTGTTTTTT. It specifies CASSQDTASNEKLFF.

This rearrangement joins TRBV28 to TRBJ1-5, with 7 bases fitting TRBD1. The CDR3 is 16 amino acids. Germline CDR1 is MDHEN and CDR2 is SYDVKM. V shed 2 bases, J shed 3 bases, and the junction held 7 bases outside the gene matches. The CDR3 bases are TGTGCCAGCAGTTTACCTCTGACAGGGCTCAATCAGCCCCAGCATTTT. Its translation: CASSLPLTGLNQPQHF.

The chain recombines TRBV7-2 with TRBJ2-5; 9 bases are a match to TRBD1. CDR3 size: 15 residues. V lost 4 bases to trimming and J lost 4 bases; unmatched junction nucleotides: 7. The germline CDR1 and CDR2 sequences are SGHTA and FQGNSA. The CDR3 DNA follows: TGTGCCAGCAGCTCTCGACAGGGGGGGATAGAGACCCAGTACTTC. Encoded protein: CASSSRQGGIETQYF.

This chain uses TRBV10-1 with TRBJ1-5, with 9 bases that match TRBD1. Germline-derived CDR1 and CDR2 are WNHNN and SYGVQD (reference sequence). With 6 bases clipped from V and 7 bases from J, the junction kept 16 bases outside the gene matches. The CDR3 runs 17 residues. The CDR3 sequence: CASSKDRDRAPLQPQHF. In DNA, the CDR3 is TGCGCCAGCAGCAAAGACCGGGACAGGGCCCCTTTGCAGCCCCAGCATTTT.

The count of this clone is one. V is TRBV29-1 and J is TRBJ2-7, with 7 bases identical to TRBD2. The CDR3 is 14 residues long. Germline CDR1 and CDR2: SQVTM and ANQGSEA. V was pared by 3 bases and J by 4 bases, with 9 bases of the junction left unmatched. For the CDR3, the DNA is TGCAGCGTTGAGGGAGGGGACTTCCCGTACGAGCAGTACTTC. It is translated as CSVEGGDFPYEQYF.

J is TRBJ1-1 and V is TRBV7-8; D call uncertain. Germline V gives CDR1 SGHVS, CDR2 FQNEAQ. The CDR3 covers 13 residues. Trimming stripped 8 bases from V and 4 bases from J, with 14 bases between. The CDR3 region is CASSTRVGTEAFF. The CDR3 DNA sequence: TGTGCCAGCTCGACGAGGGTAGGCACTGAAGCTTTCTTT.